This entry lists 27 T cell receptor beta chains sequenced from one sample in a study of control samples from healthy donors and cancer patients. Repertoires were generated with immunoSEQ multiplex PCR, while TCRdb's copy carries only in-frame clones and drops some. The sample carries about 160,000 clones, roughly 95% recorded once. The sample comprised blood. The receptors come from a woman aged 25 to 39 in good health.

Concerning this clone: The same CDR3 can be traced to other DNA sequences in this sample. This chain joins TRBV28 and TRBJ2-1; D call uncertain. With 9 bases removed from V and 6 bases from J, the gap between germline ends came to 6 bases. CDR3 length: 10 residues. The V gene's germline CDR1 is MDHEN and CDR2 SYDVKM. CDR3 DNA sequence: TGTGCCAGTCGAGGCAATGAGCAGTTCTTC. Translation gives CASRGNEQFF. Drawing the rest from reference TRBV28 and TRBJ2-1, the complete variable domain is DVKVTQSSRYLVKRTGEKVFLECVQDMDHENMFWYRQDPGLGLRLIYFSYDVKMKEKGDIPEGYSVSREKKERFSLILESASTNQTSMYLCASRGNEQFFGPGTRLTVL.

V gene TRBV27 combines with J gene TRBJ2-1; TRBD2 might be the D (6 bases). This CDR3 region has 14 residues. The germline V and J ends were trimmed by 4 bases and 4 bases, with 11 bases remaining between them. Germline V gene lookup returns CDR1 MNHEY and CDR2 SMNVEV (reference sequence). CDR3 DNA sequence: TGTGCCAGCAGTTACGCGGGACCTTACAATGAGCAGTTCTTC. This encodes CASSYAGPYNEQFF.

The CDR3 DNA sequence: TGTGCCAGCAGTAGAACAGGAGAAAAACTGTTTTTT. Translated, it gives CASSRTGEKLFF. The J gene is TRBJ1-4, the V gene TRBV6-5; D possibly corresponds to TRBD1 (5 bases). CDR1 and CDR2 from the germline V gene are MNHEY and SVGAGI. The CDR3 totals 12 residues. Trimming took off 5 bases at V and 8 bases at J, with 9 bases between the two ends.

This chain links TRBV4-1 with TRBJ2-7, with D maybe TRBD1 (5 bases). The V end lost 1 base, the J end lost 2 bases, and 12 bases lay between the germline ends. Germline lookup yields CDR1 MGHRA and CDR2 YSYEKL. The CDR3 contains 15 residues. CDR3 sequence reads: CASSQVGGATYEQYF. DNA for the CDR3: TGCGCCAGCAGCCAAGTAGGTGGGGCAACCTACGAGCAGTACTTC.

This sequence joins TRBV28 and TRBJ1-2, with a weak D call TRBD1 (5 bases). Trimming removed 6 bases at V and 0 bases at J, with 14 bases between. CDR3 length equals 15 residues. The germline V gene has CDR1 MDHEN and CDR2 SYDVKM. The CDR3 DNA sequence: TGTGCCAGCAGCCGGGGGACCGGAGCTAACTATGGCTACACCTTC. Translated, it gives CASSRGTGANYGYTF.

The chain has TRBV28 and TRBJ2-7; TRBD2 matches 11 bases. This CDR3 spans 13 amino acids. CDR1 is MDHEN and CDR2 is SYDVKM in the germline V gene. The V and J ends lost 6 bases and 12 bases, in that order; junction bases with no gene match: 10. This chain's CDR3 is CASSRYSGGEAYF. The CDR3 DNA reads TGTGCCAGCAGCCGATATAGCGGGGGGGAGGCGTACTTC.

V usage is TRBV2 and J usage is TRBJ1-5; D is possibly TRBD1 (6 bases). In germline, CDR1 is SNHLY, CDR2 FYNNEI. V lost 6 bases, J lost 2 bases, and 14 bases lay in between. The CDR3 contains 15 residues. The CDR3 DNA sequence: TGTGCCAGCAGCCTTGAGGGGGAGGGCAATCAGCCCCAGCATTTT. Translation: CASSLEGEGNQPQHF.

The chain joins TRBV6-2 or TRBV6-3 to TRBJ1-1; D not resolved. Germline lookup yields CDR1 MNHEY and CDR2 SVGEGT. This CDR3 has 13 residues. V was pared by 7 bases and J by 0 bases, with 9 bases between. The DNA for the CDR3 is TGTGCCAGCACCCCGGGGATGAACACTGAAGCTTTCTTT. Translation: CASTPGMNTEAFF.

The chain recombines TRBV5-1 with TRBJ2-1; TRBD1 agrees at 9 bases. With 0 bases clipped from V and 5 bases from J, the junction kept 0 bases outside the gene matches. Germline V CDR1 and CDR2: SGHRS, YFSETQ. CDR3 length: 14 amino acids. The CDR3, as DNA: TGCGCCAGCAGCTTGGGGACAGGGGACAATGAGCAGTTCTTC. Protein: CASSLGTGDNEQFF.

V gene TRBV6-5 combines with J gene TRBJ1-2, with TRBD1 identical over 8 bases. The CDR3 loop spans 12 amino acids. V was pared by 6 bases and J by 7 bases, with 4 bases of the junction left unmatched. Looked up from germline, CDR1 is MNHEY and CDR2 is SVGAGI. The CDR3 spells CASSQTGVGYTF. CDR3 nucleotides: TGTGCCAGCAGCCAGACAGGGGTTGGCTACACCTTC.

This chain's CDR3 is CASSLGTGTGYEQYF. The CDR3 DNA follows: TGTGCCAGCAGCTTGGGGACCGGGACAGGCTACGAGCAGTACTTC. This rearrangement joins TRBV5-5 to TRBJ2-7, with TRBD1 matching over 8 bases. Looked up from germline, CDR1 is SGHKS and CDR2 is YYEKEE (reference sequence). The CDR3 spans 15 residues. V gave up 0 bases and J gave up 3 bases; unmatched junction bases: 5.

This sequence joins TRBV7-9 and TRBJ2-7; D possibly matches TRBD1 or TRBD2 (5 bases each). V lost 10 bases and J 0 bases, leaving 13 bases between the germline ends. The germline CDR1 and CDR2 sequences are SEHNR and FQNEAQ (reference sequence). The CDR3 loop spans 13 amino acids. CDR3 nucleotide sequence: TGTGCCACCAGGGACGGTAGCTCCTACGAGCAGTACTTC. Translating it yields CATRDGSSYEQYF.

The CDR3 loop reads CAISESGSDPTDTQYF. CDR3 DNA: TGTGCCATCAGTGAGTCGGGAAGCGACCCGACAGATACGCAGTATTTT. The chain uses TRBV10-3 and TRBJ2-3; D not resolved. With 0 bases removed from V and 3 bases from J, the gap between germline ends came to 13 bases. This CDR3 has 16 residues. The V gene's germline CDR1 is ENHRY and CDR2 SYGVKD.

V usage is TRBV10-3 and J usage is TRBJ2-1; 10 bases agree with TRBD2. Losses at the gene ends were 0 bases for V and 9 bases for J; bases not matched to a gene: 8. Germline-derived CDR1 and CDR2 are ENHRY and SYGVKD. The CDR3 is 16 residues long. CDR3 residues: CAISESRASGRFEQFF. The CDR3 bases are TGTGCCATCAGTGAGTCGAGGGCTAGCGGGAGATTTGAGCAGTTCTTC.

This rearrangement joins TRBV5-6 to TRBJ2-3; D remains ambiguous. Trimming cost V 0 bases and J 2 bases, with 13 bases left between them. Germline V CDR1 and CDR2: SGHDT, YYEEEE. The length of the CDR3 is 16 residues. The CDR3, as DNA: TGTGCCAGCAGCTTGGTCGGCCAGATTAACACAGATACGCAGTATTTT. Translating it yields CASSLVGQINTDTQYF.

CDR3 nucleotide sequence: TGTGCCAGCAGTCTTCCCGAATTCGACTTTTATGGCTACACCTTC. It specifies CASSLPEFDFYGYTF. The J gene is TRBJ1-2, the V gene TRBV6-2 or TRBV6-3; unclear D gene. The CDR3 spans 15 residues. Germline V gene sequence: CDR1 MNHEY, CDR2 SVGEGT. V was pared by 5 bases and J by 5 bases, with 18 bases between.

This clone was seen once. The rearrangement uses TRBV20-1 and TRBJ1-2; D remains ambiguous. Trimming pared 0 bases from V and 9 bases from J, leaving 8 bases between. CDR3 length: 11 residues. Germline V gene sequence: CDR1 DFQATT, CDR2 SNEGSKA (reference sequence). The CDR3 DNA reads TGCAGTGCTAGAGATAGTCGTAGCTACACCTTC. It is translated as CSARDSRSYTF.

The chain joins TRBV19 to TRBJ1-2; D is perhaps TRBD1 (6 bases). This CDR3 spans 15 amino acids. Germline V gives CDR1 LNHDA, CDR2 SQIVND (reference sequence). V gave up 4 bases and J gave up 6 bases, with 18 bases separating them. CDR3 DNA sequence: TGTGCCAGTAGTAATACAGGGATTGTTTATGATGGCTACACCTTC. Amino acids: CASSNTGIVYDGYTF.

The rearrangement joins TRBV3-1 (or the pseudogene TRBV3-2) to TRBJ2-7; 8 nucleotides align to TRBD2. The CDR3 runs to 16 residues. V shed 6 bases, J shed 11 bases, and the junction held 21 bases outside the gene matches. Germline V gene sequence: CDR1 LGHDT, CDR2 YNNKEL (reference sequence). This CDR3 is CASSPKGWGERENKYF. The CDR3 DNA is TGTGCCAGCAGTCCCAAAGGGTGGGGGGAGCGGGAGAACAAGTACTTC.

The chain links TRBV12-3 or TRBV12-4 to TRBJ2-5; the match to TRBD1 covers 10 bases. This CDR3 spans 13 amino acids. Trimming cost V 6 bases and J 3 bases; bases outside gene matches: 1. The CDR3 region is CASRGTGEETQYF. CDR3 sequence (DNA): TGTGCCAGCAGGGGGACAGGGGAAGAGACCCAGTACTTC.

The gene calls are TRBV6-1 and TRBJ2-7, with 11 bases that match TRBD1. The germline gives CDR1 MNHNS, CDR2 SASEGT. J gave up 3 bases and V 2 bases, and 6 bases lay outside the gene matches. CDR3 length: 16 residues. The CDR3 spells CASSESAGTGGYEQYF. In DNA form, the CDR3 reads TGTGCCAGCAGTGAATCCGCCGGGACAGGGGGCTACGAGCAGTACTTC.

On this clone: One end of the junction varies from germline; a read error may be responsible. CDR3 in amino acids: CASSLGNTGELFF. The CDR3 nucleotides are TGTGCCAGCAGTTTAGGGAACACCGGGGAGCTGTTTTTT. The chain combines TRBV7-9 with TRBJ2-2; D ambiguous. CDR3 length: 13 residues. Germline V gene lookup returns CDR1 SEHNR and CDR2 FQNEAQ (reference sequence).

This chain connects TRBV5-8 to TRBJ2-5, with 7 bases aligning to TRBD2. Trimming took 2 bases from V and 12 from J; bases not matched to a gene: 7. Germline V gives CDR1 SGHTS, CDR2 YDEGEE. CDR3 length: 12 residues. The CDR3 loop is CASSFLRGSEYF. The CDR3 DNA reads TGTGCCAGCAGCTTCCTTCGCGGGAGTGAGTACTTC.

This chain uses TRBV10-3 with TRBJ1-2; D gene unclear. The CDR3 runs to 11 residues. V was pared by 2 bases and J by 4 bases, with 2 bases between. The V gene's germline CDR1 is ENHRY and CDR2 SYGVKD. The DNA for the CDR3 is TGTGCCATCAGTGAGCGCTATGGCTACACCTTC. This codes for CAISERYGYTF.

The chain joins TRBV2 to TRBJ1-4; tentative D call: TRBD1 (5 bases). The CDR3 covers 12 residues. Trimming stripped 4 bases from V and 10 bases from J, with 10 bases between. CDR1 is SNHLY and CDR2 is FYNNEI in the germline V gene. The CDR3 DNA reads as TGTGCCAGCAGTGGTGGGACCATAAAACTGTTTTTT. It encodes CASSGGTIKLFF.

This clone was seen a handful of times. The chain carries TRBV28 and TRBJ2-7, with 7 positions matching TRBD1. The germline V gene encodes CDR1 MDHEN and CDR2 SYDVKM. V trimming: 7 bases; J trimming: 6 bases; junction bases outside the gene matches: 3. This CDR3 has 11 amino acids. Written as DNA, the CDR3 is TGTGCCAGCACCTACAGGGGCGAGCAGTACTTC. Its translation is CASTYRGEQYF.

V and J are TRBV20-1 and TRBJ2-7; D call uncertain. CDR3 length equals 11 residues. Germline V lookup: CDR1 DFQATT, CDR2 SNEGSKA (reference sequence). Trimming removed 4 bases from V and 2 bases from J, with 6 bases in between. CDR3 in DNA: TGCAGTGCTACTGACACCTACGAGCAGTACTTC. Protein: CSATDTYEQYF.